This T cell receptor beta chain was documented in a study of blood T cell repertoires in COVID-19. For the study at large: From T cells, B-cell-depleted T cells, or PBMCs came the material, which was cDNA or gDNA.

Authors' analysis steps: Amplification from reference gene primers served as the basis for estimated nucleated cell counts. Assay used: immunoSEQ multiplex PCR; TCRdb lists only in-frame clones, some missing. That table furnishes V, J and clone size, whereas the DNA furnished D and trimming. The profile covers around 320,000 clones, with 90% appearing a single time and 3.5% to 4.5% taken by the ten largest. This CDR3 region has 16 residues. The germline CDR1 and CDR2 sequences are SGHNT and YENEEA. Trimming removed 1 base at V and 4 bases at J, with 16 bases between. Sequencing input: PBMCs or T cells enriched from blood (not recorded which). The chain joins TRBV11-3 to TRBJ2-5, with a possible D match to TRBD2 (6 bases). The receptor's source is a woman aged 18-30 years with acute COVID-19. This CDR3 is CASSLVGGFLRETQYF. The CDR3 DNA sequence: TGTGCCAGCAGCTTAGTGGGAGGTTTCCTCAGAGAGACCCAGTACTTC.